This T cell receptor (beta chain) was recovered during a study of blood T cell repertoires in COVID-19. Deletions cut 4 bases from V and 2 bases from J, with 9 bases between. Germline lookup yields CDR1 SEHNR and CDR2 FQNEAQ (reference sequence). This CDR3 spans 15 amino acids. The assay was immunoSEQ multiplex PCR, and TCRdb's table has in-frame clones only and misses some. This sample has around 300,000 clones, with roughly 88% found just once. There are a few counts of this clone. The sample taken for sequencing was peripheral blood. This chain uses TRBV7-9 with TRBJ1-6; a weak D match, TRBD1 (6 bases). This sequence originates from a man between 18 and 35 years old with active or convalescent COVID-19. This chain's CDR3 is CASSSRDTYNSPLHF. CDR3 in DNA: TGTGCCAGCAGCTCCCGGGACACCTATAATTCACCCCTCCACTTT.